A single sample gave rise to the 16 T cell receptor beta chains below, sequenced in a study of cytomegalovirus exposure and HLA in healthy donors (dated by TCRdb to the late 2010s). The library was built by means of the immunoSEQ multiplex PCR assay. For the multiplex PCR, a mixture combining 60 forward primers for TCR Vbeta segments and 13 reverse primers for TCR Jbeta segments was used. Imported from immuneACCESS, the table was reduced by TCRdb to in-frame sequences with V and J called. These copies leave out some clones; in studies compared against another copy, an unresolved V gene accounts for under half, and the cause of the remainder is not known. In this sample's table one finds around 150,000 clones. Around 1.9% of the sample is in the top ten clones. The sequencing input was PBMCs. These receptors were taken from a man aged 30-40 years in good health and CMV-seronegative.

The chain links TRBV27 to TRBJ2-2; D is possibly TRBD2 (5 bases). The ends were cut back, 5 bases at V and 5 bases at J, with 12 bases in the middle. Germline V gives CDR1 MNHEY, CDR2 SMNVEV (reference sequence). This CDR3 has 14 amino acids. The CDR3 protein is CASSLGGPTGELFF. The CDR3 DNA follows: TGTGCCAGCAGTCTTGGCGGGCCTACCGGGGAGCTGTTTTTT.

This rearrangement joins TRBV11-2 to TRBJ2-3; 9 bases are a match to TRBD1. Looked up from germline, CDR1 is SGHAT and CDR2 is FQNNGV. Trimming took 5 bases from V and 4 from J; bases not matched to a gene: 10. The CDR3 loop spans 16 amino acids. The CDR3 DNA is TGTGCCAGCAGCCCCTGGGGACAGGGAGGGGCAGATACGCAGTATTTT. It specifies CASSPWGQGGADTQYF.

V gene TRBV25-1 combines with J gene TRBJ2-1, with 9 bases aligning to TRBD1. Germline V CDR1 and CDR2: MGHDK, SYGVNS. Unmatched junction bases numbered 10, after V lost 5 bases and J lost 2 bases. The CDR3 is made up of 17 amino acids. The chain's CDR3 is CASSRTVGTGTYNEQFF. For the CDR3, the DNA is TGTGCCAGCAGTCGTACCGTTGGGACAGGGACCTACAATGAGCAGTTCTTC.

The chain recombines TRBV5-1 with TRBJ1-4; TRBD1 matches 7 bases. V lost 2 bases and J lost 5; bases outside the gene matches: 6. The CDR3 has 15 amino acids. CDR1 is SGHRS and CDR2 is YFSETQ in the germline V gene. The CDR3: CASSLAGTVNEKLFF. The CDR3 DNA sequence: TGCGCCAGCAGCTTAGCCGGGACAGTAAATGAAAAACTGTTTTTT.

The chain is built from TRBV19 and TRBJ2-7; 7 bases match TRBD1. The CDR3 is made up of 12 amino acids. V dropped 5 bases and J dropped 2; count of bases not matched to a gene: 0. Germline V gene lookup returns CDR1 LNHDA and CDR2 SQIVND (reference sequence). The CDR3 loop is CASSGTAYEQYF. The CDR3 nucleotides are TGTGCCAGTAGTGGGACAGCCTACGAGCAGTACTTC.

Here the CDR3 reads CASSTSDRRSYEQYF. DNA for the CDR3: TGCGCCAGCAGTACCTCTGACAGACGCTCCTACGAGCAGTACTTC. V and J are TRBV10-2 and TRBJ2-7; possible D gene TRBD1, 5 bases. Trimming took off 5 bases at V and 0 bases at J, with 14 bases between the two ends. From germline, CDR1 is WSHSY and CDR2 SAAADI. The CDR3 is 15 residues long.

The CDR3 sequence is CASSSGLAGVGTQYF. CDR3 sequence (DNA): TGTGCCAGCAGTTCGGGACTAGCGGGGGTAGGGACCCAGTACTTC. The rearrangement uses TRBV6-6 and TRBJ2-5; 14 bases line up with TRBD2. This CDR3 has 15 residues. V trimming: 4 bases; J trimming: 7 bases; junction bases outside the gene matches: 5. Germline CDR1 reads MNHNY; CDR2 reads SVGAGI (reference sequence).

The genes are TRBV4-3 and TRBJ2-5; unclear D gene. Near its end, the DNA agrees better with TRBJ2-7, so the J call may be wrong. The CDR3 sequence is 14 residues long. CDR1 and CDR2 (germline): LGHNA, YSLEER. For the CDR3, the DNA is TGCGCCAGCAGCCACGAGACACGCTCCTACGAGCAGTACTTC. Translation: CASSHETRSYEQYF.

This chain uses TRBV5-1 with TRBJ2-7, with D unclear. Germline V gene data show CDR1 as SGHRS and CDR2 as YFSETQ. V gave up 4 bases and J gave up 4 bases, with 6 bases separating them. There are 11 residues in the CDR3. CDR3 loop: CASSNGYEQYF. DNA for the CDR3: TGCGCCAGCAGCAACGGTTACGAGCAGTACTTC.

The rearrangement links TRBV6-5 to TRBJ2-3, with TRBD1 identical over 7 bases. Germline loops: CDR1 MNHEY, CDR2 SVGAGI. The CDR3 extends over 15 amino acids. J gave up 1 base and V 0 bases, and 1 base lay outside the gene matches. The CDR3 sequence is CASSYSDRGTDTQYF. The DNA for the CDR3 is TGTGCCAGCAGTTACTCAGACAGGGGCACAGATACGCAGTATTTT.

The chain joins TRBV5-1 to TRBJ1-1, with 12 positions matching TRBD1. The germline gives CDR1 SGHRS, CDR2 YFSETQ. This CDR3 contains 17 residues. V was clipped by 5 bases and J by 1 base; unmatched bases: 9. CDR3 coding DNA: TGCGCCAGCAGATACGCCGGGACAGGGGGCTGGAACACTGAAGCTTTCTTT. This gives the protein CASRYAGTGGWNTEAFF.

The chain recombines TRBV30 with TRBJ2-5; D perhaps matches TRBD1 (6 bases). Germline lookup yields CDR1 GTSNPN and CDR2 SVGIG (reference sequence). The CDR3 totals 11 residues. Trimming removed 1 base at V and 11 bases at J, with 11 bases between. Here the CDR3 DNA reads TGTGCCTGGAGTGAGGGGGATGAGCAGTACTTC. Its translation is CAWSEGDEQYF.

The gene calls are TRBV5-1 and TRBJ1-1; 8 nucleotides line up with TRBD1. The J segment lost 1 base and the V segment lost 6 bases, leaving 5 bases of the junction unmatched. The CDR3 length is 14 residues. CDR1 SGHRS and CDR2 YFSETQ come from the germline V gene. As DNA, the CDR3 is TGCGCCAGCACGGTGGGGACAGGGAACACTGAAGCTTTCTTT. It encodes CASTVGTGNTEAFF.

The J gene is TRBJ2-2, the V gene TRBV5-4; 7 bases line up with TRBD2. The CDR3 extends over 16 amino acids. V shed 6 bases and J 4 bases; nucleotides not matched to a gene: 12. The germline V gene encodes CDR1 SGHNT and CDR2 YYREEE (reference sequence). In nucleotides, the CDR3 is TGTGCCAGCACCCTCGGCGGGGGAAAGGTCACCGGGGAGCTGTTTTTT. Its protein product is CASTLGGGKVTGELFF.

This chain links TRBV19 with TRBJ1-1; D is possibly TRBD1 (6 bases). Trimming removed 3 bases at V and 0 bases at J, with 8 bases between. The CDR3 length is 14 residues. From germline, CDR1 is LNHDA and CDR2 SQIVND (reference sequence). The CDR3 loop reads CASSIGQLNTEAFF. In DNA form, the CDR3 reads TGTGCCAGTAGTATTGGACAGTTGAACACTGAAGCTTTCTTT. The full variable domain, in which reference TRBV19 and TRBJ1-1 provide the parts outside the CDR3, is DGGITQSPKYLFRKEGQNVTLSCEQNLNHDAMYWYRQDPGQGLRLIYYSQIVNDFQKGDIAEGYSVSREKKESFPLTVTSAQKNPTAFYLCASSIGQLNTEAFFGQGTRLTVV.

As DNA, the CDR3 is TGTGCCAGTAGTATACAATCAGGGAATCAGCCCCAGCATTTT. Protein sequence: CASSIQSGNQPQHF. The V gene is TRBV19, the J gene TRBJ1-5, with D perhaps matching TRBD1 (5 bases). V lost 2 bases to trimming and J lost 4 bases, with 9 bases between them. CDR3 length equals 14 residues. CDR1 LNHDA and CDR2 SQIVND come from the germline V gene (reference sequence).